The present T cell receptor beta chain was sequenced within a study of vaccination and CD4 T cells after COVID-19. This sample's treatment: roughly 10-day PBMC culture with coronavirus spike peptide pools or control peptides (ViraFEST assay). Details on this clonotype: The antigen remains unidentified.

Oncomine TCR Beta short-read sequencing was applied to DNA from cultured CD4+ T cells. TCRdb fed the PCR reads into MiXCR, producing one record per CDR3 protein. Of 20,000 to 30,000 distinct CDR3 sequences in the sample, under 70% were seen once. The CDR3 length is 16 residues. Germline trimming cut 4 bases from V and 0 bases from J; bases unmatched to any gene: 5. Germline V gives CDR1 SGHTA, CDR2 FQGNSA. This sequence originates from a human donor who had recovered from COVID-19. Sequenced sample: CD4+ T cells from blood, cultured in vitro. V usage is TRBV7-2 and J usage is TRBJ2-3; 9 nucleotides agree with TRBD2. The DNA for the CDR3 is TGTGCCAGCAGCTCGGGGACTAGCAGAAGCACAGATACGCAGTATTTT. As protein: CASSSGTSRSTDTQYF.